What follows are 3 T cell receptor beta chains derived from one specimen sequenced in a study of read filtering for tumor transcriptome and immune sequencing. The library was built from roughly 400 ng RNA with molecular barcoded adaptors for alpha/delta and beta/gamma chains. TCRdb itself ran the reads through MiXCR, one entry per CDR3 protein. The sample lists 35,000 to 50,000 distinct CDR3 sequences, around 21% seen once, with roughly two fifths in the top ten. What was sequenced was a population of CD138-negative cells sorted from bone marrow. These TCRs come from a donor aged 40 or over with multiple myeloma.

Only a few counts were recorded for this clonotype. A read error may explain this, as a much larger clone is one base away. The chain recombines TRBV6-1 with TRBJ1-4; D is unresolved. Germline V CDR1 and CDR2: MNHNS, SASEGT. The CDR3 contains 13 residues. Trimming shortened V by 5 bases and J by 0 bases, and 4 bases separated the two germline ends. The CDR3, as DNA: TGTGCCAGCAGTAGATCAACTAATGAAAAACTGTTTTTT. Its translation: CASSRSTNEKLFF.

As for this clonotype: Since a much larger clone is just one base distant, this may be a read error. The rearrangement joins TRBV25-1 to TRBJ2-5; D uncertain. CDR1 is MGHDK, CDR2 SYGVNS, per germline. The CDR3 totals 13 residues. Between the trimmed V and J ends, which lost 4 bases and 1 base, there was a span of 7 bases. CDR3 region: CASSGWSQETQYF. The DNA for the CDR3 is TGTGCCAGCAGTGGATGGTCCCAAGAGACCCAGTACTTC.

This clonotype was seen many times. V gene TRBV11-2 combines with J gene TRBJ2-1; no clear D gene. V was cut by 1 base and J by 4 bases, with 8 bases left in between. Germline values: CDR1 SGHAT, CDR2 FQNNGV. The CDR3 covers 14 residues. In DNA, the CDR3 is TGTGCCAGCAGCTTAGTAGTCGATTACAATGAGCAGTTCTTC. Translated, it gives CASSLVVDYNEQFF.